The rows below give T cell receptor beta chains drawn from one sample of a study of blood T cell repertoires in COVID-19. Only in-frame clones appear in the TCRdb table, and some are missing; sequencing was by immunoSEQ multiplex PCR. The data contain around 190,000 clones, over 80% of them singletons. Sequences were obtained from PBMCs or T cells enriched from blood (not recorded which). Source of these receptors: a man younger than 35 with acute COVID-19. Each CDR3 is given with its conserved first and last residue. The D gene is left open where the match is weak.

D,V,J,DNA,CDR3
-,TRBV19,TRBJ1-5,TGTGCCAGTAGTGGTTGGACACAAACAGACCAGCCCCAGCATTTT,CASSGWTQTDQPQHF
-,TRBV20-1,TRBJ2-1,TGCAGTGGAGAGGGCCTCGATGAGCAGTTCTTC,CSGEGLDEQFF
TRBD1,TRBV28,TRBJ1-5,TGTGCCAGCAGTCGGGACAGGCAGCCCCAGCATTTT,CASSRDRQPQHF
TRBD1,TRBV5-1,TRBJ2-3,TGCGCCAGCAGCCCAGGGACAGAGAGCACAGATACGCAGTATTTT,CASSPGTESTDTQYF
-,TRBV30,TRBJ2-7,TGTGCCTGGAGTGACATCGACTACGAGCAGTACTTC,CAWSDIDYEQYF
-,TRBV24-1,TRBJ1-5,TGTGCCACCAGTGATTTGTACGAACAGATAATTTATAGCAATCAGCCCCAGCATTTT,CATSDLYEQIIYSNQPQHF
-,TRBV11-2,TRBJ2-7,TGTGCCAGCAGCTTTAGCGACGGTTCCTACGAGCAGTACTTC,CASSFSDGSYEQYF
TRBD1,TRBV4-1,TRBJ2-7,TGCGCCAGCAGCCCTGGACAGGGGGGCTCCTACGAGCAGTACTTC,CASSPGQGGSYEQYF
TRBD1,TRBV27,TRBJ1-5,TGTGCCAGCAGTTTGGAGGGTATGGGACAGGACCATTATAGCAATCAGCCCCAGCATTTT,CASSLEGMGQDHYSNQPQHF
-,TRBV30,TRBJ1-5,TGTGCCTGGAGTCACCACCCGGGGAAGCCCCAGCATTTT,CAWSHHPGKPQHF